The following is a T cell receptor beta chain sequence with its context. Its antigen remains unidentified. The CDR3 sequence is 14 residues long. V dropped 2 bases and J dropped 7 bases, with 12 bases sitting between them. Germline lookup yields CDR1 SGHTA and CDR2 FQGTGA. The sample belongs to a study of glioma-infiltrating T cells. General study results and limits: Above-expected tissue-blood divergence occurred in all gliomas, most in low-grade ones. Tissue and blood shared very few CDR3 sequences.

The iRepertoire nested amplicon-rescue multiplex PCR amplified TCR alpha and beta CDR3s from RNA. Input was roughly 85-400 ng of tissue mRNA or PBMC total RNA. TCRdb reprocessed the multiplex PCR reads via MiXCR and lists one record per CDR3 protein. This table holds approximately 12,000 distinct CDR3 sequences, less than 30% found once. Sequenced material: glioma tissue, nonneoplastic brain tissue, or PBMCs (not recorded which). This chain connects TRBV7-3 to TRBJ2-1; D gene unclear. The receptor was isolated from a human donor with low-grade glioma or glioblastoma, undergoing nonglioma brain surgery, or in good health (not recorded which). The CDR3 protein is CASSLGWQRNEQFF. The CDR3 DNA is TGTGCCAGCAGCTTAGGCTGGCAAAGGAATGAGCAGTTCTTC. The full variable domain, in which reference TRBV7-3 and TRBJ2-1 provide the parts outside the CDR3, is GAGVSQTPSNKVTEKGKYVELRCDPISGHTALYWYRQSLGQGPEFLIYFQGTGAADDSGLPNDRFFAVRPEGSVSTLKIQRTERGDSAVYLCASSLGWQRNEQFFGPGTRLTVL.